These T cell receptor beta chains were read from a single sample in a study. Via MiXCR, TCRdb re-called the RT-PCR reads, giving one row per CDR3 protein. The sample carries approximately 720,000 distinct CDR3 sequences, 11% to 15% recorded once. The sample consisted of memory CD4+ T cells from blood. The receptors shown here come from a female donor in good health, serving as a healthy control. The CDR3 runs from the conserved cysteine through the conserved F or W. Each record gives: J gene, D gene, clone size, V gene, CDR3 protein. D genes are given only for firm matches. Not every row has a clone size; where given, it reads once, few, many or a size class.

j_gene: TRBJ2-7
d_gene: TRBD2
abundance: few
v_gene: TRBV20-1
CDR3aa: CSAPGLAGGPESYEQYF

j_gene: TRBJ1-2
d_gene: -
abundance: -
v_gene: TRBV7-2
CDR3aa: CASSLVAGSDYGYTF

j_gene: TRBJ2-1
d_gene: -
abundance: many
v_gene: TRBV20-1
CDR3aa: CSARPNRYNEQFF

j_gene: TRBJ2-2
d_gene: -
abundance: few
v_gene: TRBV7-2
CDR3aa: CASSRGQGSAGELFF

j_gene: TRBJ2-6
d_gene: -
abundance: -
v_gene: TRBV4-1
CDR3aa: CASSQEAGVISGANVLTF

j_gene: TRBJ2-7
d_gene: TRBD2
abundance: -
v_gene: TRBV20-1
CDR3aa: CSASANSGGSSYEQYF

j_gene: TRBJ2-2
d_gene: -
abundance: few
v_gene: TRBV2
CDR3aa: CASSEDGNTGELFF

j_gene: TRBJ1-1
d_gene: -
abundance: -
v_gene: TRBV5-1
CDR3aa: CASSWGPVNTEAFF

j_gene: TRBJ2-3
d_gene: -
abundance: few
v_gene: TRBV20-1
CDR3aa: CSAKDSLRGDTQYF

j_gene: TRBJ1-6
d_gene: -
abundance: -
v_gene: TRBV7-2
CDR3aa: CASSPRSDSPLHF

j_gene: TRBJ1-5
d_gene: -
abundance: few
v_gene: TRBV7-2
CDR3aa: CASSPRGSGGQPQHF

j_gene: TRBJ2-3
d_gene: TRBD1
abundance: many
v_gene: TRBV7-3
CDR3aa: CASSSHPRQGWGTDTQYF

j_gene: TRBJ2-4
d_gene: -
abundance: few
v_gene: TRBV20-1
CDR3aa: CSARDPGQQAKNIQYF

j_gene: TRBJ1-5
d_gene: -
abundance: many
v_gene: TRBV6-5
CDR3aa: CASSRPGMDQPQHF

j_gene: TRBJ1-6
d_gene: -
abundance: -
v_gene: TRBV5-1
CDR3aa: CASTLAGLDSPLHF

j_gene: TRBJ2-5
d_gene: TRBD2
abundance: many
v_gene: TRBV4-3
CDR3aa: CASSRIPGLAGRETQYF

j_gene: TRBJ2-1
d_gene: -
abundance: -
v_gene: TRBV5-6
CDR3aa: CASSFGGVGEQFF

j_gene: TRBJ2-1
d_gene: -
abundance: -
v_gene: TRBV4-3
CDR3aa: CASRPGGPSSYNEQFF

j_gene: TRBJ2-7
d_gene: TRBD1
abundance: few
v_gene: TRBV12-3/TRBV12-4
CDR3aa: CASSLGSNRGSYEQYF

j_gene: TRBJ1-2
d_gene: -
abundance: many
v_gene: TRBV20-1
CDR3aa: CSARDPLAGYTF

j_gene: TRBJ2-3
d_gene: TRBD2
abundance: -
v_gene: TRBV20-1
CDR3aa: CSARDWASGSSNTQYF

j_gene: TRBJ2-7
d_gene: -
abundance: many
v_gene: TRBV5-1
CDR3aa: CASSLAAASYEQYF

j_gene: TRBJ1-2
d_gene: -
abundance: -
v_gene: TRBV7-2
CDR3aa: CASSLSSGGSYGYTF

j_gene: TRBJ1-1
d_gene: -
abundance: -
v_gene: TRBV6-5
CDR3aa: CASTRRLGEAFF

j_gene: TRBJ2-7
d_gene: TRBD2
abundance: few
v_gene: TRBV20-1
CDR3aa: CSASPPGLGRLEQYF

j_gene: TRBJ2-5
d_gene: -
abundance: -
v_gene: TRBV7-2
CDR3aa: CASSLAWADLGTQYF

j_gene: TRBJ1-1
d_gene: -
abundance: few
v_gene: TRBV29-1
CDR3aa: CSVQMWGPGEAFF

j_gene: TRBJ1-5
d_gene: -
abundance: few
v_gene: TRBV12-3/TRBV12-4
CDR3aa: CASSPASGGIQPQHF

j_gene: TRBJ1-6
d_gene: -
abundance: -
v_gene: TRBV7-3
CDR3aa: CASSPVGGVGSPLHF

j_gene: TRBJ2-1
d_gene: TRBD2
abundance: -
v_gene: TRBV5-6
CDR3aa: CASSFPGLAGDEQFF

j_gene: TRBJ2-3
d_gene: TRBD2
abundance: many
v_gene: TRBV27
CDR3aa: CASSRLAGLSTDTQYF

j_gene: TRBJ1-2
d_gene: TRBD1
abundance: many
v_gene: TRBV30
CDR3aa: CAWSVLGQGANGYTF

j_gene: TRBJ2-1
d_gene: TRBD1
abundance: -
v_gene: TRBV12-3/TRBV12-4
CDR3aa: CASSLERQGPYNEQFF

j_gene: TRBJ2-5
d_gene: -
abundance: -
v_gene: TRBV9
CDR3aa: CASNRQVEETQYF

j_gene: TRBJ1-4
d_gene: -
abundance: -
v_gene: TRBV5-1
CDR3aa: CASRLAGGNEKLFF

j_gene: TRBJ2-1
d_gene: -
abundance: many
v_gene: TRBV4-3
CDR3aa: CASSRVPFLAGSNGYNEQFF

j_gene: TRBJ2-1
d_gene: -
abundance: few
v_gene: TRBV12-3/TRBV12-4
CDR3aa: CASLLSADSYNEQFF

j_gene: TRBJ2-7
d_gene: TRBD1
abundance: -
v_gene: TRBV3-1
CDR3aa: CASSRRGTGTVYEQYF

j_gene: TRBJ1-6
d_gene: -
abundance: few
v_gene: TRBV9
CDR3aa: CASSADPIARKAPLHF

j_gene: TRBJ1-4
d_gene: TRBD1
abundance: few
v_gene: TRBV9
CDR3aa: CASSSRTGREKLFF

j_gene: TRBJ2-5
d_gene: TRBD2
abundance: -
v_gene: TRBV5-1
CDR3aa: CASSPSGGPETQYF

j_gene: TRBJ2-7
d_gene: -
abundance: -
v_gene: TRBV2
CDR3aa: CASTSSHSEGYEQYF

j_gene: TRBJ2-3
d_gene: -
abundance: -
v_gene: TRBV28
CDR3aa: CASGGGGTDTQYF

j_gene: TRBJ2-6
d_gene: -
abundance: -
v_gene: TRBV7-9
CDR3aa: CASTQIRTSLTGANVLTF

j_gene: TRBJ1-4
d_gene: -
abundance: few
v_gene: TRBV20-1
CDR3aa: CSAMTRFEKLFF

j_gene: TRBJ2-1
d_gene: TRBD1
abundance: many
v_gene: TRBV6-5
CDR3aa: CASSYSNGRTGKNNEQFF

j_gene: TRBJ2-1
d_gene: -
abundance: few
v_gene: TRBV24-1
CDR3aa: CATSDSWGHNEQFF

j_gene: TRBJ1-4
d_gene: -
abundance: -
v_gene: TRBV15
CDR3aa: CATSRDGSDYEKLFF

j_gene: TRBJ2-1
d_gene: TRBD1
abundance: many
v_gene: TRBV4-1
CDR3aa: CASSPSTGGYNEQFF

j_gene: TRBJ1-4
d_gene: -
abundance: few
v_gene: TRBV7-9
CDR3aa: CASSPGSTNEKLFF

j_gene: TRBJ1-2
d_gene: TRBD1
abundance: many
v_gene: TRBV18
CDR3aa: CASSPQGGDDYGYTF

j_gene: TRBJ1-2
d_gene: TRBD1
abundance: many
v_gene: TRBV5-1
CDR3aa: CASSVGQTNGYTF

j_gene: TRBJ2-1
d_gene: TRBD2
abundance: many
v_gene: TRBV20-1
CDR3aa: CSASRASGYNEQFF

j_gene: TRBJ2-1
d_gene: -
abundance: -
v_gene: TRBV13
CDR3aa: CASSGRIIDDYNEQFF

j_gene: TRBJ2-1
d_gene: -
abundance: -
v_gene: TRBV10-3
CDR3aa: CAIRKTGKNNEQFF

j_gene: TRBJ2-2
d_gene: TRBD2
abundance: -
v_gene: TRBV18
CDR3aa: CASSPAGGDTGELFF

j_gene: TRBJ2-1
d_gene: TRBD1
abundance: -
v_gene: TRBV12-3/TRBV12-4
CDR3aa: CASSLRDRNYNEQFF

j_gene: TRBJ2-6
d_gene: -
abundance: few
v_gene: TRBV7-2
CDR3aa: CASSWGVSSGANVLTF

j_gene: TRBJ2-2
d_gene: TRBD1
abundance: many
v_gene: TRBV7-2
CDR3aa: CASSSWDRGLEELFF

j_gene: TRBJ1-2
d_gene: TRBD1
abundance: -
v_gene: TRBV3-1
CDR3aa: CASSQRDRGRGYTF